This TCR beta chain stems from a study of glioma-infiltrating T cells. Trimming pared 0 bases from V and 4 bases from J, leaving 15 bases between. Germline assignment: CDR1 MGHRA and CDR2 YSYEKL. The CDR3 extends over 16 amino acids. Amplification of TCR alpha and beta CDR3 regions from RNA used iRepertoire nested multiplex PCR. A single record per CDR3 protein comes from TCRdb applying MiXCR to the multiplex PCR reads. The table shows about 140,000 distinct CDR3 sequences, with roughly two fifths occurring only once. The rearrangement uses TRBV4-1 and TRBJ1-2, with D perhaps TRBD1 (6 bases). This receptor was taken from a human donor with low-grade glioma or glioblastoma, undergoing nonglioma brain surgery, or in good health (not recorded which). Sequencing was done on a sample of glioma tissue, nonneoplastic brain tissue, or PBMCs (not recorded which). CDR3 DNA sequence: TGCGCCAGCAGCCAAGAATTATTGTCCAGGGGCTATGGCTACACCTTC. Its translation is CASSQELLSRGYGYTF.